Below are 8 T cell receptor beta chains sequenced from a single sample in a study of molecular identifiers for immune sequencing clone quantification. TCRdb ran MiXCR on the PCR reads and lists one entry per CDR3 protein. The sample includes about 510,000 distinct CDR3 sequences, 20% to 25% of them seen just once. The sample comprised naive CD8+ T cells from blood, with Jurkat cell RNA spiked in. The subset: FACS-sorted CD8+CD4-CCR7+CD45RA+ naive T cells. The origin of the receptors is a human donor in good health. Some libraries in this study had Jurkat cell RNA spiked in.

The chain recombines TRBV7-6 with TRBJ2-1; 9 bases map to TRBD2. Germline V CDR1 and CDR2: SGHVS, FNYEAQ. V was clipped by 4 bases and J by 4 bases; unmatched bases: 5. This CDR3 contains 15 residues. CDR3 sequence reads: CASSSVAGEYNEQFF. The CDR3 nucleotides are TGTGCCAGCAGCTCCGTAGCGGGAGAGTACAATGAGCAGTTCTTC.

At least ten counts were recorded for this clonotype. The rearrangement links TRBV7-9 to TRBJ2-2, with D possibly being TRBD1 (6 bases). V lost 5 bases and J lost 0, with 22 bases in between. CDR3 length: 19 residues. The germline CDR1 and CDR2 sequences are SEHNR and FQNEAQ (reference sequence). In nucleotides, the CDR3 is TGTGCCAGCAGCCGCCCTCCGGGACAAAATATCGCGAACACCGGGGAGCTGTTTTTT. This codes for CASSRPPGQNIANTGELFF.

Regarding this clonotype: A read error may explain this, as a much larger clone is one base away. The chain joins TRBV2 to TRBJ2-3, with 7 bases fitting TRBD2. The germline gives CDR1 SNHLY, CDR2 FYNNEI. The CDR3 extends over 15 amino acids. The CDR3 DNA reads TGTGCCGGCAGTGTGAGTAGCGGGCGCTTGGATACGCAGTATTTT. It codes for CAGSVSSGRLDTQYF.

The chain is built from TRBV7-6 and TRBJ2-2, with a possible D match to TRBD2 (5 bases). The CDR3 sequence is 14 residues long. The germline V gene has CDR1 SGHVS and CDR2 FNYEAQ. Trimming left V 1 base short and J 6 bases short, with 9 bases between. CDR3: CASSLEGGSGELFF. CDR3 sequence (DNA): TGTGCCAGCAGCTTAGAGGGCGGGTCCGGGGAGCTGTTTTTT.

In this sample, this clonotype turned up a few times. This could be a read error, since a much larger clone is one nucleotide away. This rearrangement joins TRBV28 to TRBJ2-5, with 10 nucleotides matching TRBD2. CDR3 length: 15 amino acids. With V trimmed by 3 bases and J by 4 bases, 5 bases remained unmatched. From germline, CDR1 is MDHEN and CDR2 SYDVKM. CDR3 DNA: TGTGCCAGCAGTTTTCGACTAGCGGGCATAGAGACCCAGTACTTC. Its protein product is CASSFRLAGIETQYF.

This clonotype has a handful of counts. The chain carries TRBV28 and TRBJ2-2; no firm D call. This CDR3 region has 16 residues. V was shortened by 6 bases and J by 4 bases, with 18 bases between the two germline ends. From germline, CDR1 is MDHEN and CDR2 SYDVKM. In nucleotides, the CDR3 is TGTGCCAGCAGCCCCCTGTCAAGTAGGTCCACCGGGGAGCTGTTTTTT. Its protein is CASSPLSSRSTGELFF.

This clonotype was seen only a few times. The chain carries TRBV5-6 and TRBJ2-7; 14 nucleotides match TRBD2. Trimming cost V 5 bases and J 7 bases; bases outside gene matches: 8. Germline V gene lookup returns CDR1 SGHDT and CDR2 YYEEEE. The CDR3 is 15 residues long. CDR3 region: CASSSGGLAGVEQYF. As DNA, the CDR3 is TGTGCCAGCAGTTCGGGGGGACTAGCGGGAGTTGAGCAGTACTTC. The whole variable domain, filled in from reference TRBV5-6 and TRBJ2-7, reads DAGVTQSPTHLIKTRGQQVTLRCSPKSGHDTVSWYQQALGQGPQFIFQYYEEEERQRGNFPDRFSGHQFPNYSSELNVNALLLGDSALYLCASSSGGLAGVEQYFGPGTRLTVT.

This clonotype showed up many times. This chain connects TRBV28 to TRBJ2-3, with 11 bases lining up with TRBD2. The CDR3 is 16 residues long. V shed 3 bases, J shed 6 bases, and the junction held 8 bases outside the gene matches. The V gene's germline CDR1 is MDHEN and CDR2 SYDVKM. The CDR3 here is CASSFYLLAGVDTQYF. CDR3 nucleotide sequence: TGTGCCAGCAGTTTTTATCTACTAGCGGGAGTTGATACGCAGTATTTT.